This record concerns one TCR beta chain sequence. What it binds is unknown. The primer mix had 60 Vbeta and 13 Jbeta primers. Sequencing used immunoSEQ multiplex PCR; TCRdb keeps in-frame clones, though not all of them. The data hold around 91,000 clones, with roughly 86% observed a single time. The data were obtained in a study of cytomegalovirus exposure and HLA in healthy donors. Notes on the study in general: The study listed some 160 cytomegalovirus-associated TCR beta chains. Sequencing likely caused a cluster of highly shared sequence variants. The sole available immune exposure information was CMV serostatus.

Germline V gene sequence: CDR1 LNHDA, CDR2 SQIVND (reference sequence). The CDR3 contains 15 residues. Germline trimming cut 5 bases from V and 2 bases from J; bases unmatched to any gene: 3. The chain links TRBV19 to TRBJ2-6; 7 nucleotides match TRBD1. The receptor was derived from a man aged 25-45 years in good health and CMV-seropositive. Sequencing was done on a sample of PBMCs. CDR3 sequence: CASSPDRAGANVLTF. The DNA for the CDR3 is TGTGCCAGTAGTCCTGACAGGGCTGGGGCCAACGTCCTGACTTTC.